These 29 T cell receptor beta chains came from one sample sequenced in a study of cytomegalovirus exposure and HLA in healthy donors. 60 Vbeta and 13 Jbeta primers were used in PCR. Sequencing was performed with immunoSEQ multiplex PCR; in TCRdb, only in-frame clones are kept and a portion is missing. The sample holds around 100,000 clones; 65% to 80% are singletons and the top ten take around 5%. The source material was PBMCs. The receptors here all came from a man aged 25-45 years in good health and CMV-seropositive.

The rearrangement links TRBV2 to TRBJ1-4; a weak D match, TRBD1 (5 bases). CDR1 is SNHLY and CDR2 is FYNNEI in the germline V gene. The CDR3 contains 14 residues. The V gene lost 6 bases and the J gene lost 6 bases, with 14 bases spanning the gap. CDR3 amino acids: CASSGRGGDEKLFF. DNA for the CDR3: TGTGCCAGCAGCGGGCGGGGCGGGGATGAAAAACTGTTTTTT.

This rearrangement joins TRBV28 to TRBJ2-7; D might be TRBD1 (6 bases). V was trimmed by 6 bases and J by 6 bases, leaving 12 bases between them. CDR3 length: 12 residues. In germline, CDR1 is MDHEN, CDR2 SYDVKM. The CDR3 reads CASSPSRGEQYF. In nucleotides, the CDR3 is TGTGCCAGCAGCCCTTCCAGGGGCGAGCAGTACTTC.

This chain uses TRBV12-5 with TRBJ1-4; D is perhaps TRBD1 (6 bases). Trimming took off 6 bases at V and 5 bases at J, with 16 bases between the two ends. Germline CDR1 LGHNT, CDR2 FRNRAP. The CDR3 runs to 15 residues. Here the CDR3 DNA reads TGTGCTAGTGGCCCTGGGGGGGGCTGGAATGAAAAACTGTTTTTT. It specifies CASGPGGGWNEKLFF.

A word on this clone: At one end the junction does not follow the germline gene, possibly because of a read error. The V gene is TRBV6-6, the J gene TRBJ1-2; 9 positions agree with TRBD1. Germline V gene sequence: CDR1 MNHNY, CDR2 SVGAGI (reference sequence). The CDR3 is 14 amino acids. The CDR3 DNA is TGTGCCAGCAGGATAACAGGGGGCGATTATGGCTACCCCTTC. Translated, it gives CASRITGGDYGYPF.

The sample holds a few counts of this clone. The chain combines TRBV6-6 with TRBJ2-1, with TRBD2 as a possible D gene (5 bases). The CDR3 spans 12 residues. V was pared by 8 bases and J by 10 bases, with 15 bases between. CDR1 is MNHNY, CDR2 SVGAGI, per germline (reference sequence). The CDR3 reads CASRTDNPEQFF. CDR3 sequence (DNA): TGTGCCAGCCGGACTGATAACCCCGAGCAGTTCTTC.

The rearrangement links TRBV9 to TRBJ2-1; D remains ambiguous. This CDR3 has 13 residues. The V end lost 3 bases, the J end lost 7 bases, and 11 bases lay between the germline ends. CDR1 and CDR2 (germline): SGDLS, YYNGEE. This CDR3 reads CASSGAARNEQFF. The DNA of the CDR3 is TGTGCCAGCAGCGGGGCCGCCCGGAATGAGCAGTTCTTC.

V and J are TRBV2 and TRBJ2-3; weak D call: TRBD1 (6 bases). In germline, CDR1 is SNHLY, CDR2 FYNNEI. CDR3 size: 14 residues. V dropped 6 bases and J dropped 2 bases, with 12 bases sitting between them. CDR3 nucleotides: TGTGCCAGCAGGCGGACAGAATACACAGATACGCAGTATTTT. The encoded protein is CASRRTEYTDTQYF.

The CDR3 region has the DNA TGTGCCAGCAGTGAAATTGGGACAGGTGAAGCTTTCTTT. Encoded protein: CASSEIGTGEAFF. The chain employs TRBV6-1 and TRBJ1-1; 8 positions match TRBD1. The CDR3 has 13 amino acids. Germline CDR1 reads MNHNS; CDR2 reads SASEGT. V dropped 2 bases and J dropped 7; count of bases not matched to a gene: 3.

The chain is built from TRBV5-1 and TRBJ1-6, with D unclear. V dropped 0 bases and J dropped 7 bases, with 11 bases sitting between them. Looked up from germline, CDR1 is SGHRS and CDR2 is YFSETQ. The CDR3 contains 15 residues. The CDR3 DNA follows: TGCGCCAGCAGCTTGGACCCCGCGGGAAATTCACCCCTCCACTTT. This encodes CASSLDPAGNSPLHF.

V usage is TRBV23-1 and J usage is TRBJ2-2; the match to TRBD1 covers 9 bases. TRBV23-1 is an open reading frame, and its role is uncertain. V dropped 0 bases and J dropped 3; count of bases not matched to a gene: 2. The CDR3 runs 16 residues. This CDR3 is CASSQSWDRDTGELFF. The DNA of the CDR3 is TGCGCCAGCAGTCAATCCTGGGACAGGGACACCGGGGAGCTGTTTTTT.

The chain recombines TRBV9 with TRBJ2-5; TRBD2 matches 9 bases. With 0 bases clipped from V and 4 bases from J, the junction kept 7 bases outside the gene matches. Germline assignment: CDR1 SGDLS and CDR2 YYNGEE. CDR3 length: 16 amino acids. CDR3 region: CASSVGELAGSETQYF. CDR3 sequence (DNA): TGTGCCAGCAGCGTAGGGGAGCTAGCGGGGTCAGAGACCCAGTACTTC.

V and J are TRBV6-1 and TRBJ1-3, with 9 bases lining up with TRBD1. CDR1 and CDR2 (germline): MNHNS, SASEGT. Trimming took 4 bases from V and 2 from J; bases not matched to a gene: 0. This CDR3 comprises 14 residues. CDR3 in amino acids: CASSGQGAGNTIYF. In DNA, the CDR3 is TGTGCCAGCAGTGGACAGGGGGCTGGAAACACCATATATTTT.

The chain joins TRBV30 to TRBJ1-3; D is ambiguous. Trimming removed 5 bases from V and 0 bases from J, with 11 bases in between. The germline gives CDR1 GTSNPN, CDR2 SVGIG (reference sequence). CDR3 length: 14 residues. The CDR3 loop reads CAWGEYRSGNTIYF. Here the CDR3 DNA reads TGTGCCTGGGGGGAGTATCGCTCTGGAAACACCATATATTTT.

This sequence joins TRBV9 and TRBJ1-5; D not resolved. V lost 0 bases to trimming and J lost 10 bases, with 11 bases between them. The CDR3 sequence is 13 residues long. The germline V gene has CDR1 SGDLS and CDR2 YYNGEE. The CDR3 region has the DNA TGTGCCAGCAGCGTAGACCTGTCGGGACCCCAGCATTTT. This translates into CASSVDLSGPQHF.

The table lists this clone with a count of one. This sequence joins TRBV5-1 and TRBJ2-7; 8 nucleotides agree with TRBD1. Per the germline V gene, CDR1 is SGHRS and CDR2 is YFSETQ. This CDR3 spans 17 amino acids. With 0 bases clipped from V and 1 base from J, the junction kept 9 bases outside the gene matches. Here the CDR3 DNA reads TGCGCCAGCAGCTTGGCCCAGGACAGGGTAGGATCCTACGAGCAGTACTTC. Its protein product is CASSLAQDRVGSYEQYF.

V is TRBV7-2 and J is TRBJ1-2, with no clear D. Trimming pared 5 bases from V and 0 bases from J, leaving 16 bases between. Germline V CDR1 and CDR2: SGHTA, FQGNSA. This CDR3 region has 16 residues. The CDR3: CASSPSRQTSNYGYTF. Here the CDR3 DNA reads TGTGCCAGCAGCCCCTCGAGGCAAACTTCTAACTATGGCTACACCTTC.

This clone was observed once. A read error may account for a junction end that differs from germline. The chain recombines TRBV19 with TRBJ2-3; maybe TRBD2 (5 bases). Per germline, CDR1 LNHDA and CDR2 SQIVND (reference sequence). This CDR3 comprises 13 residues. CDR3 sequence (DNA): TGTGCCAGTGGGCAGGAGGAGGAAGATACGCGGTATTTT. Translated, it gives CASGQEEEDTRYF.

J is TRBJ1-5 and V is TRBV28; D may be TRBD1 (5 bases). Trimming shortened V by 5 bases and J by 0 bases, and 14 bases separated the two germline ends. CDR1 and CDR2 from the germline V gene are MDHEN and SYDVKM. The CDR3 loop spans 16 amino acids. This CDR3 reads CASSLGTPDSNQPQHF. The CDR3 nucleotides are TGTGCCAGCAGTCTCGGGACTCCGGATAGCAATCAGCCCCAGCATTTT.

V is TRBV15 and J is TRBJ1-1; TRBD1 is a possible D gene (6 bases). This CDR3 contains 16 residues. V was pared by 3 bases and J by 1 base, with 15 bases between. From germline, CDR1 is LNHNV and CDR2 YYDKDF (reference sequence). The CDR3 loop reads CATSSGYRAWNTEAFF. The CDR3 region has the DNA TGTGCCACCAGCAGTGGCTACAGGGCCTGGAACACTGAAGCTTTCTTT.

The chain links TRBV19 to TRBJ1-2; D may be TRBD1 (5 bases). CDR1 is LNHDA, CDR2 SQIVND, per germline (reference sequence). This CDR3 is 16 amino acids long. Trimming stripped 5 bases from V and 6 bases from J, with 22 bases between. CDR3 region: CASSFGGDWEVDGYTF. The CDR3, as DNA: TGTGCCAGTAGTTTCGGGGGAGACTGGGAGGTGGATGGCTACACCTTC.

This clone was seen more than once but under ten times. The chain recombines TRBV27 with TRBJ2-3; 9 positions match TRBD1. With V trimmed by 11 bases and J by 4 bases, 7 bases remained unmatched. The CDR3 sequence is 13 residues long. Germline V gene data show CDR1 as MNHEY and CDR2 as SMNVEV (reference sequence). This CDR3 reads CALPGQGPDTQYF. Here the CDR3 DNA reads TGTGCCTTACCGGGACAGGGACCAGATACGCAGTATTTT.

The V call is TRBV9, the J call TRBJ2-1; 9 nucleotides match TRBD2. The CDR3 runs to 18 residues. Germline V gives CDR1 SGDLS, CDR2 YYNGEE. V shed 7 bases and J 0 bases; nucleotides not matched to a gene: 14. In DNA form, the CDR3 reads TGTGCCAGCTCCGAGGGGCGGGGGGGGTTTAGCTCCTACAATGAGCAGTTCTTC. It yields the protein CASSEGRGGFSSYNEQFF.

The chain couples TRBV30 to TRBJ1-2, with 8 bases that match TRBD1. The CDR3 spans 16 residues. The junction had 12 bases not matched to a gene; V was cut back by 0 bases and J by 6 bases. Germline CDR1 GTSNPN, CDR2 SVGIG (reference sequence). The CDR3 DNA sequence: TGTGCCTGGAGTGTACGTATGACAGGGGAGATAAATGGCTACACCTTC. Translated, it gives CAWSVRMTGEINGYTF.

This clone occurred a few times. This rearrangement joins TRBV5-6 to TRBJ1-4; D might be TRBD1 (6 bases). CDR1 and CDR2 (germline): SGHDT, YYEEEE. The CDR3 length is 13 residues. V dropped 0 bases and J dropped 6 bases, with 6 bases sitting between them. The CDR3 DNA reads TGTGCCAGCAGCTTGGACAGGGATGAAAAACTGTTTTTT. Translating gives CASSLDRDEKLFF.

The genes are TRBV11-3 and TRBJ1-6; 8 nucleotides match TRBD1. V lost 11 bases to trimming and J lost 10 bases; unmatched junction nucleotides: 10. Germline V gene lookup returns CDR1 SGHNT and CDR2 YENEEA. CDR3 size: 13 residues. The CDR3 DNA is TGTGCCCGGGCCGGGACAGGCGGCTCACCCCTCCACTTT. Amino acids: CARAGTGGSPLHF.

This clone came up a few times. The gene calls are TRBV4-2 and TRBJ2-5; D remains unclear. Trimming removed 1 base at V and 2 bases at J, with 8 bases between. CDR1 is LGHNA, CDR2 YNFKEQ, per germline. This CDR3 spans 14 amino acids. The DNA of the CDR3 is TGTGCCAGCAGCCAAGTAGCAGTTCAAGAGACCCAGTACTTC. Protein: CASSQVAVQETQYF.

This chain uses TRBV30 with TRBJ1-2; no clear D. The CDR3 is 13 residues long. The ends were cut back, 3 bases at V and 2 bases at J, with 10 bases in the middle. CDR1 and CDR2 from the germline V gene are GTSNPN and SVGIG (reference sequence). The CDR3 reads CAWSRSRNYGYTF. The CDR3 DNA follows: TGTGCCTGGAGCCGGAGCCGAAACTATGGCTACACCTTC.

In DNA form, the CDR3 reads TGTGCTAGTGGTCCCGACCGGGGGACCCAGTACTTC. Protein sequence: CASGPDRGTQYF. The chain joins TRBV12-5 to TRBJ2-5, with a possible D match to TRBD2 (5 bases). This CDR3 comprises 12 residues. With 5 bases removed from V and 7 bases from J, the gap between germline ends came to 11 bases. Germline CDR1 is LGHNT and CDR2 is FRNRAP.

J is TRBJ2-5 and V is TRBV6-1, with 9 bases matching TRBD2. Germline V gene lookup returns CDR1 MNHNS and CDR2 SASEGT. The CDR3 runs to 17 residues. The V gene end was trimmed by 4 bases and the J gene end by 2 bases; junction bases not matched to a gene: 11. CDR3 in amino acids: CASSARLKRGEQETQYF. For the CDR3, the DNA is TGTGCCAGCAGTGCACGACTAAAGCGGGGGGAACAAGAGACCCAGTACTTC.